This T cell receptor (beta chain) appears in the sequencing data of a study of cytomegalovirus exposure and HLA in healthy donors. Looking at the study overall: Earlier findings included nearly 120 million unique TCR beta sequences obtained from about 179 million T cells. Overall study results and limits: Association with HLA alleles at 0.05 false discovery rate was found for around 17,000 TCR beta sequences in a later analysis. The study listed 150 to 200 cytomegalovirus-associated TCR beta chains. About 87% or about 30% of the time was how often most TCR beta V segments were productive, according to an earlier analysis.

PCR used 60 Vbeta primers and 13 Jbeta primers. Generated by immunoSEQ multiplex PCR, the TCRdb table keeps only in-frame clones and is missing some. The sample includes over 150,000 clones, 85% seen only once; the top ten take 1%. There are 13 residues in the CDR3. Between the trimmed V and J ends, which lost 3 bases and 8 bases, there was a span of 12 bases. Germline values: CDR1 SGHRS, CDR2 YFSETQ. On this clone: As yet, its antigen is unknown.

Specimen: PBMCs. This chain links TRBV5-1 with TRBJ1-3; D possibly corresponds to TRBD1 (5 bases). The receptor was isolated from a boy aged 2 to 10 in good health and CMV-seronegative. CDR3 amino acids: CASSWGGLDTIYF. The CDR3 DNA sequence: TGCGCCAGCAGCTGGGGGGGACTGGACACCATATATTTT. Based on the CDR3 plus reference TRBV5-1 and TRBJ1-3, the full variable domain is KAGVTQTPRYLIKTRGQQVTLSCSPISGHRSVSWYQQTPGQGLQFLFEYFSETQRNKGNFPGRFSGRQFSNSRSEMNVSTLELGDSALYLCASSWGGLDTIYFGEGSWLTVV.